The present T cell receptor beta chain was sequenced within a study of blood T cell repertoires in COVID-19. CDR1 and CDR2 from the germline V gene are LNHDA and SQIVND (reference sequence). After removal of 3 bases from V and 5 bases from J, the junction contained 8 bases not matched to a gene. The CDR3 spans 15 residues. Here immunoSEQ multiplex PCR was the method, and the copy in TCRdb shows in-frame clones only, minus some. Of a few hundred thousand clones listed, 75% to 90% are singletons. Living in under 30 US areas, the participants were between 18 and 89 years of age. Cohort placement rested on clinical history that participants reported themselves. Recovered participants had two consecutive negative NP/OP PCR tests, healthcare professional clearance, or symptom resolution.

The TCR comes from a man aged 30 to 39 who had recovered from COVID-19. The rearrangement links TRBV19 to TRBJ2-5, with 8 positions matching TRBD2. Source material: PBMCs or T cells enriched from blood (not recorded which). The CDR3 sequence is CASSIPGGATETQYF. In DNA form, the CDR3 reads TGTGCCAGTAGTATCCCGGGAGGGGCGACGGAGACCCAGTACTTC.